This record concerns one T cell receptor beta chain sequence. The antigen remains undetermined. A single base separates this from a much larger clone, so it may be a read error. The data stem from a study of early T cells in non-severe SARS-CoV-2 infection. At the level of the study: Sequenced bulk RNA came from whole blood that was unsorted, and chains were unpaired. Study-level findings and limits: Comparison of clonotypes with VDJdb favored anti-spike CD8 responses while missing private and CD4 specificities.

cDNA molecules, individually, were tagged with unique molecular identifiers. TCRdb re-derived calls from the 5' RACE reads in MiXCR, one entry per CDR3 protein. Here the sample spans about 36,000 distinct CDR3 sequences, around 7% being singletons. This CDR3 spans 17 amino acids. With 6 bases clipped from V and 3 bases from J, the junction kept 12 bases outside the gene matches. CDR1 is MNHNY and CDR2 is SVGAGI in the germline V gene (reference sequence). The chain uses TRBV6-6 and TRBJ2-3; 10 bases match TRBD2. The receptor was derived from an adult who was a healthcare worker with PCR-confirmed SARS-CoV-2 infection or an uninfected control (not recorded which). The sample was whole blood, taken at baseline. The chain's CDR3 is CASSPQSGRVGTDTQYF. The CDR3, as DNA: TGTGCCAGCAGCCCCCAAAGCGGGAGGGTGGGAACAGATACGCAGTATTTT.